These T cell receptor beta chains were read from a single sample in a study of blood T cell repertoires in COVID-19. Clones were read by immunoSEQ multiplex PCR, and TCRdb kept only the in-frame ones, dropping some. The table lists tens of thousands of clones, roughly 89% of them singletons. The sample taken for sequencing was peripheral blood. The origin of the receptors is a man aged 25 to 40 with acute or convalescent COVID-19. Both conserved end residues are part of each CDR3. A D gene is named only where the DNA matches it firmly. Not every row has a clone size; where given, it reads once, few, many or a size class.

d_call: TRBD1; v_call: TRBV3-1/TRBV3-2; j_call: TRBJ1-1; clone_size: .; cdr3_nt: TGTGCCAGCAGCCTCCGGACAGGGTGGTTTGAGTTCCACACTGAAGCTTTCTTT; cdr3_aa: CASSLRTGWFEFHTEAFF
d_call: .; v_call: TRBV18; j_call: TRBJ1-6; clone_size: .; cdr3_nt: TGTGCCAGCTCACCAGAGGCAGGGACAAATTCACCCCTCCACTTT; cdr3_aa: CASSPEAGTNSPLHF
d_call: TRBD1; v_call: TRBV7-9; j_call: TRBJ1-1; clone_size: once; cdr3_nt: TGTGCCAGCAGCCTAGGGGACAGCAACACTGAAGCTTTCTTT; cdr3_aa: CASSLGDSNTEAFF
d_call: .; v_call: TRBV5-1; j_call: TRBJ2-2; clone_size: .; cdr3_nt: TGCGCCAGCAGCTTGGGGGAGGGGGAAGGCGGGGAGCTGTTTTTT; cdr3_aa: CASSLGEGEGGELFF
d_call: .; v_call: TRBV30; j_call: TRBJ2-2; clone_size: .; cdr3_nt: TGTGCCTGGAGTACCGGGGGGCTAAACACCGGGGAGCTGTTTTTT; cdr3_aa: CAWSTGGLNTGELFF
d_call: .; v_call: TRBV5-1; j_call: TRBJ2-3; clone_size: .; cdr3_nt: TGCGCCAGCCGCCCTGGAGGGCCGTTTAGCACAGATACGCAGTATTTT; cdr3_aa: CASRPGGPFSTDTQYF
d_call: .; v_call: TRBV9; j_call: TRBJ2-2; clone_size: few; cdr3_nt: TGTGCCAGCAGCCGGACAGCGAACACCGGGGAGCTGTTTTTT; cdr3_aa: CASSRTANTGELFF
d_call: .; v_call: TRBV4-2; j_call: TRBJ1-2; clone_size: .; cdr3_nt: TGTGCCAGCAGACTAGACAGGTCTGGCTACACCTTC; cdr3_aa: CASRLDRSGYTF
d_call: .; v_call: TRBV5-6; j_call: TRBJ1-2; clone_size: .; cdr3_nt: TGTGCCAGCAGCTTGGGGCAGGGGATAGGTGGCTACACCTTC; cdr3_aa: CASSLGQGIGGYTF
d_call: .; v_call: TRBV7-9; j_call: TRBJ1-2; clone_size: .; cdr3_nt: TGTGCCAGCAGCTCTACAGACTATGGCTACACCTTC; cdr3_aa: CASSSTDYGYTF
d_call: TRBD2; v_call: TRBV7-2; j_call: TRBJ2-7; clone_size: few; cdr3_nt: TGTGCCAGCAGCTTGCTAGCGGGGCCCTACGAGCAGTACTTC; cdr3_aa: CASSLLAGPYEQYF
d_call: TRBD1; v_call: TRBV5-1; j_call: TRBJ2-7; clone_size: .; cdr3_nt: TGCGCCAGCAGCTTGGGACAGGGAGACGAGCAGTACTTC; cdr3_aa: CASSLGQGDEQYF
d_call: TRBD1; v_call: TRBV7-6; j_call: TRBJ2-2; clone_size: .; cdr3_nt: TGTGCCAGCAGCTTAGGGGAGTACGGACAGGGAGACGGGGAGCTGTTTTTT; cdr3_aa: CASSLGEYGQGDGELFF
d_call: TRBD1; v_call: TRBV2; j_call: TRBJ2-3; clone_size: .; cdr3_nt: TGTGCCAGCAAGGGACAGGGGAGCACAGATACGCAGTATTTT; cdr3_aa: CASKGQGSTDTQYF
d_call: .; v_call: TRBV28; j_call: TRBJ1-1; clone_size: .; cdr3_nt: TGTGCCAGCAGTTCGGGTCCTATCGCAGCTTTCTTT; cdr3_aa: CASSSGPIAAFF
d_call: .; v_call: TRBV5-4; j_call: TRBJ2-4; clone_size: .; cdr3_nt: TGTGCCAGCAGCTTAGGGAGTGCCAAAAACATTCAGTACTTC; cdr3_aa: CASSLGSAKNIQYF
d_call: .; v_call: TRBV6-5; j_call: TRBJ2-1; clone_size: .; cdr3_nt: TGTGCCAGCAGTTACTCTAATGCGGGCTACAATGAGCAGTTCTTC; cdr3_aa: CASSYSNAGYNEQFF